The rows below give T cell receptor beta chains drawn from one sample of a study of PD-1 blockade in classical Hodgkin lymphoma. Clones were sequenced by immunoSEQ multiplex PCR, and TCRdb holds only the in-frame ones, with some missing. The sample shows 100,000 to 120,000 clones, approximately 89% of them seen only once. Sequencing was performed on peripheral blood mononuclear cells (PBMCs), taken before the fourth cycle of nivolumab. The source is a human donor with classical Hodgkin lymphoma. The CDR3 runs from the conserved cysteine through the conserved F or W. D genes are given only for firm matches. A row's size may be missing; if present it is once, few, many or a size class.

cdr3_length	clone_size	v_call	d_call	j_call	cdr3_aa	cdr3_nt
12	NA	TRBV2	NA	TRBJ1-2	CARQKLEGSYTF	TGTGCCAGACAGAAACTCGAAGGCAGCTACACCTTC
11	NA	TRBV30	NA	TRBJ1-2	CAWGDNYGYTF	TGTGCCTGGGGAGATAACTATGGCTACACCTTC
16	NA	TRBV7-2	TRBD2	TRBJ2-1	CASSLSRTSVWNEQFF	TGTGCCAGCAGCTTATCCCGGACTAGTGTTTGGAATGAGCAGTTCTTC
13	NA	TRBV30	TRBD1	TRBJ2-7	CAWSPDRGYEQYF	TGTGCCTGGAGCCCCGACAGGGGCTACGAGCAGTACTTC
12	NA	TRBV6-1	NA	TRBJ2-2	CASLWNTGELFF	TGTGCCAGCCTCTGGAACACCGGGGAGCTGTTTTTT
15	NA	TRBV7-2	NA	TRBJ2-1	CASSSEGDSYNEQFF	TGTGCCAGCAGCTCCGAGGGGGACTCCTACAATGAGCAGTTCTTC
13	NA	TRBV25-1	NA	TRBJ2-5	CASRGHGEETQYF	TGTGCCAGCAGGGGGCACGGAGAAGAGACCCAGTACTTC
11	once	TRBV10-3	NA	TRBJ2-7	CASSGANEQYF	TGTGCCTCCTCCGGGGCAAACGAGCAGTACTTC
14	once	TRBV5-6	NA	TRBJ1-5	CASSSGTLGGPQHF	TGTGCCAGCAGTTCGGGGACGCTAGGGGGGCCCCAGCATTTT
17	NA	TRBV7-9	TRBD2	TRBJ2-1	CASSLEILAGGFHEQFF	TGTGCCAGCAGCTTGGAAATTCTAGCGGGAGGCTTCCATGAGCAGTTCTTC
12	NA	TRBV7-2	NA	TRBJ1-1	CASEGPIAEAFF	TGTGCCAGCGAGGGCCCAATCGCTGAAGCTTTCTTT
13	NA	TRBV5-6	NA	TRBJ2-3	CASSYSPTDTQYF	TGTGCCAGCAGCTATTCCCCCACAGATACGCAGTATTTT
14	NA	TRBV27	TRBD1	TRBJ2-5	CASRTTGGLETQYF	TGTGCCAGCAGAACTACAGGGGGCTTGGAGACCCAGTACTTC
13	once	TRBV28	NA	TRBJ2-5	CASSLSGQSTQYF	TGTGCCAGCAGTTTATCGGGCCAGTCGACCCAGTACTTC
15	NA	TRBV2	NA	TRBJ2-2	CASSEGGDWTGELFF	TGTGCCAGCAGTGAAGGGGGGGATTGGACCGGGGAGCTGTTTTTT
15	NA	TRBV7-6	NA	TRBJ1-1	CASSTTTLLDTEAFF	TGTGCCAGCAGCACCACAACCCTGTTGGACACTGAAGCTTTCTTT